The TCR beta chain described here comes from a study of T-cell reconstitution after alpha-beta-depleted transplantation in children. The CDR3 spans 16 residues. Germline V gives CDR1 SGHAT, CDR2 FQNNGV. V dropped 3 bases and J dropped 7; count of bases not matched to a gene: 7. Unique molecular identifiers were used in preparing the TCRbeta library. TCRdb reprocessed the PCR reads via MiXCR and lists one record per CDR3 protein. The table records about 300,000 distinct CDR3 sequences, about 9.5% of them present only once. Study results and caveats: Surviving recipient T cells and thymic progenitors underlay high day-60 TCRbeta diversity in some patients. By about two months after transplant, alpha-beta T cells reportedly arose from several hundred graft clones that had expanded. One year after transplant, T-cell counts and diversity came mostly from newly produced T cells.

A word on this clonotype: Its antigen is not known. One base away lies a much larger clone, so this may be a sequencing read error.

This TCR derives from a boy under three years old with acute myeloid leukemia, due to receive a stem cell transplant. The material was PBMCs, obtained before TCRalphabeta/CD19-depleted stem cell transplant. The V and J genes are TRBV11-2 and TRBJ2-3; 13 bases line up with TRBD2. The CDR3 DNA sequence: TGTGCCAGCAGCTTCCTACTAGCGGGAGGGGCATATACGCAGTATTTT. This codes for CASSFLLAGGAYTQYF. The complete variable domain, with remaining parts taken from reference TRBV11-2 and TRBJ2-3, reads EAGVAQSPRYKIIEKRQSVAFWCNPISGHATLYWYQQILGQGPKLLIQFQNNGVVDDSQLPKDRFSAERLKGVDSTLKIQPAKLEDSAVYLCASSFLLAGGAYTQYFGPGTRLTVL.